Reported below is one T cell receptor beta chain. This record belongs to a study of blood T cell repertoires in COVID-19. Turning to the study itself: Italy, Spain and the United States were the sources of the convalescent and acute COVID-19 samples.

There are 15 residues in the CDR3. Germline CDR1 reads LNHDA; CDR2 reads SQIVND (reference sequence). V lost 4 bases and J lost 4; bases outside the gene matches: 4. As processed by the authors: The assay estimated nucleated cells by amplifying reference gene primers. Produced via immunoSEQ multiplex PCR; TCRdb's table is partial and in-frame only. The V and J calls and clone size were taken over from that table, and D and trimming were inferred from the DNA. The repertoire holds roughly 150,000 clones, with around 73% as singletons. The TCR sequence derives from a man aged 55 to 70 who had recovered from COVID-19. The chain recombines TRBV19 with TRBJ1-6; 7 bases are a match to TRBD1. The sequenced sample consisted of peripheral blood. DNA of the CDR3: TGTGCCAGTAGTAGGGCAGGGGGATATAATTCACCCCTCCACTTT. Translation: CASSRAGGYNSPLHF.